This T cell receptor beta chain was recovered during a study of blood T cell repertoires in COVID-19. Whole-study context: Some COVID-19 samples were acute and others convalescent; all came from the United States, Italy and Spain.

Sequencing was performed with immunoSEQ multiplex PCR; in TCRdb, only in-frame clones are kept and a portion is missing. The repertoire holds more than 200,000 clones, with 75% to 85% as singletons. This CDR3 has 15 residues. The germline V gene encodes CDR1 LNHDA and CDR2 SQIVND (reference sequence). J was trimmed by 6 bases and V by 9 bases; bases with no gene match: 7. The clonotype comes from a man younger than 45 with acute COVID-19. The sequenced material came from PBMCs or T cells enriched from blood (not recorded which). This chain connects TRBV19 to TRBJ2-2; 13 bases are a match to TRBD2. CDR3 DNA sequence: TGTGCCAGCAAACTAGCGGGGGGGCTCCCCGGGGAGCTGTTTTTT. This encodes CASKLAGGLPGELFF.